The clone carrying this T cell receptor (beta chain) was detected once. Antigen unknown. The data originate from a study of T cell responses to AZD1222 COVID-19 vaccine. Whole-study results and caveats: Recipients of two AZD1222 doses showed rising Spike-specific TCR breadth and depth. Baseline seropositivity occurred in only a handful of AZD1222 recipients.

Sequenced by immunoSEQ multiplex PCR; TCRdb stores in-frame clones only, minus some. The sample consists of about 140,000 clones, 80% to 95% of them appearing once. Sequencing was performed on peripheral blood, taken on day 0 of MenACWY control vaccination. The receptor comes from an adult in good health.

CDR3 protein: CASSRSSYEQYF. CDR3 nucleotides: TGTGCCAGCAGTAGGAGCTCCTACGAGCAGTACTTC. This rearrangement joins TRBV6-5 to TRBJ2-7; D is unclear. The CDR3 is made up of 12 amino acids. V dropped 5 bases and J dropped 0 bases, with 5 bases sitting between them. CDR1 is MNHEY and CDR2 is SVGAGI in the germline V gene.